A single sample gave rise to the 20 T cell receptor beta chains below, sequenced in a study of T cells after yellow fever vaccination. TCRdb itself ran the 5' RACE reads through MiXCR, one entry per CDR3 protein. The sample shows 450,000 to 550,000 distinct CDR3 sequences, roughly a fifth of them seen only once. This sample comprised PBMCs, obtained approximately 22 days after the first yellow fever vaccination. These receptors were taken from a man aged 18 to 29 who received the YFV17D yellow fever vaccine.

The chain has TRBV7-2 and TRBJ2-5; D unclear. Germline CDR1 reads SGHTA; CDR2 reads FQGNSA. The CDR3 contains 13 residues. The germline V and J ends were trimmed by 4 bases and 1 base, with 7 bases remaining between them. The CDR3 is CASSYGTQETQYF. The CDR3 DNA reads as TGTGCCAGCAGCTATGGTACCCAAGAGACCCAGTACTTC. Drawing the rest from reference TRBV7-2 and TRBJ2-5, the complete variable domain is GAGVSQSPSNKVTEKGKDVELRCDPISGHTALYWYRQSLGQGLEFLIYFQGNSAPDKSGLPSDRFSAERTGGSVSTLTIQRTQQEDSAVYLCASSYGTQETQYFGPGTRLLVL.

The V and J genes are TRBV5-5 and TRBJ1-5; TRBD1 matches 8 bases. Germline V CDR1 and CDR2: SGHKS, YYEKEE (reference sequence). V lost 5 bases, J lost 7 bases, and 5 bases stayed unmatched. This CDR3 is built from 13 residues. The CDR3 protein is CASRTGVYQPQHF. In DNA form, the CDR3 reads TGTGCCAGCAGGACAGGGGTTTACCAGCCCCAGCATTTT.

This clonotype occurred a few times. CDR3 sequence (DNA): TGTGCCAGCAGCCAAGAGGGTCAGAGTGAAGCTTTCTTT. It codes for CASSQEGQSEAFF. The rearrangement uses TRBV4-2 and TRBJ1-1; D gene ambiguous. Trimming took 0 bases from V and 7 from J, leaving 9 bases between them. Germline V gene lookup returns CDR1 LGHNA and CDR2 YNFKEQ. The CDR3 extends over 13 amino acids.

At least ten counts were recorded for this clonotype. A read error may account for a junction end that differs from germline. This chain uses TRBV7-2 with TRBJ1-3, with D uncertain. The CDR3 consists of 13 residues. CDR1 SGHTA and CDR2 FQGNSA come from the germline V gene. CDR3: CASSLEGGNTIYF. The CDR3 bases are TGTGCCAGCAGTTTAGAAGGTGGAAACACCATATATTTT. The full variable domain, its missing parts supplied by reference TRBV7-2 and TRBJ1-3, is GAGVSQSPSNKVTEKGKDVELRCDPISGHTALYWYRQSLGQGLEFLIYFQGNSAPDKSGLPSDRFSAERTGGSVSTLTIQRTQQEDSAVYLCASSLEGGNTIYFGEGSWLTVV.

The chain employs TRBV23-1 and TRBJ1-5; 8 bases align to TRBD1. TRBV23-1 is annotated as an ORF whose role is uncertain. The CDR3 sequence is 14 residues long. V lost 7 bases, J lost 7 bases, and 9 bases stayed unmatched. CDR3 loop: CASTQGAGSQPQHF. CDR3 DNA: TGCGCCAGCACTCAGGGGGCAGGGAGCCAGCCCCAGCATTTT.

The V call is TRBV7-3, the J call TRBJ1-5; 8 bases are shared with TRBD1. With 6 bases clipped from V and 5 bases from J, the junction kept 6 bases outside the gene matches. CDR1 and CDR2 (germline): SGHTA, FQGTGA. CDR3 size: 14 residues. The CDR3 region has the DNA TGTGCCAGCAGGTCCACAGGGGGGGATCAGCCCCAGCATTTT. Translating gives CASRSTGGDQPQHF. Variable domain in full (rest from reference TRBV7-3 and TRBJ1-5): GAGVSQTPSNKVTEKGKYVELRCDPISGHTALYWYRQSLGQGPEFLIYFQGTGAADDSGLPNDRFFAVRPEGSVSTLKIQRTERGDSAVYLCASRSTGGDQPQHFGDGTRLSIL.

The chain employs TRBV6-5 and TRBJ1-4; no clear D gene. Trimming took off 2 bases at V and 8 bases at J, with 21 bases between the two ends. Germline loops: CDR1 MNHEY, CDR2 SVGAGI. The CDR3 loop spans 17 amino acids. The CDR3 bases are TGTGCCAGCAGTTACGCCCCGGCGGAACAGAGGAAGGAAAAACTGTTTTTT. Amino acids: CASSYAPAEQRKEKLFF.

V is TRBV7-2 and J is TRBJ2-5; TRBD2 matches 7 bases. Germline-derived CDR1 and CDR2 are SGHTA and FQGNSA. This CDR3 comprises 13 residues. The V gene end was trimmed by 5 bases and the J gene end by 5 bases; junction bases not matched to a gene: 5. The DNA for the CDR3 is TGTGCCAGCAGCCCCTGGGAGGGTGAGACCCAGTACTTC. Its protein product is CASSPWEGETQYF.

This chain links TRBV15 with TRBJ1-4, with D maybe TRBD1 (6 bases). Germline V lookup: CDR1 LNHNV, CDR2 YYDKDF (reference sequence). The CDR3 length is 16 residues. V lost 0 bases, J lost 8 bases, and 16 bases lay in between. This CDR3 reads CATSRDHGGGREKLFF. CDR3 DNA sequence: TGTGCCACCAGCAGAGATCACGGGGGCGGTCGGGAAAAACTGTTTTTT.

V and J are TRBV6-2 or TRBV6-3 and TRBJ2-4; no firm D call. The CDR3 runs to 12 residues. Trimming shortened V by 5 bases and J by 9 bases, and 11 bases separated the two germline ends. Germline V gene data show CDR1 as MNHEY and CDR2 as SVGEGT. The CDR3 loop reads CASSLEFSIQYF. CDR3 bases: TGTGCCAGCAGTCTGGAGTTCAGCATTCAGTACTTC.

The rearrangement uses TRBV12-3 or TRBV12-4 and TRBJ2-2; 7 positions match TRBD2. With 8 bases clipped from V and 6 bases from J, the junction kept 9 bases outside the gene matches. The CDR3 has 14 residues. This chain's CDR3 is CASAWSGIPGELFF. CDR3 sequence (DNA): TGTGCCAGCGCTTGGAGCGGGATTCCCGGGGAGCTGTTTTTT.

The chain employs TRBV6-1 and TRBJ2-3, with TRBD2 matching 9 bases. The V gene end was trimmed by 3 bases and the J gene end by 14 bases; junction bases not matched to a gene: 12. The CDR3 consists of 14 residues. CDR1 is MNHNS, CDR2 SASEGT, per germline. CDR3 sequence (DNA): TGTGCCAGCAGTGACCTTAGCGGGGGCTGGGGTGGGTATTTT. The encoded protein is CASSDLSGGWGGYF.

This chain connects TRBV7-9 to TRBJ2-5; D unresolved. This CDR3 comprises 13 residues. V was shortened by 7 bases and J by 0 bases, with 9 bases between the two germline ends. Germline lookup yields CDR1 SEHNR and CDR2 FQNEAQ (reference sequence). CDR3 nucleotide sequence: TGTGCCAGCACCCGCGAGTACCAAGAGACCCAGTACTTC. Amino acid sequence: CASTREYQETQYF.

This chain joins TRBV4-3 and TRBJ1-3; 9 bases align to TRBD1. J gave up 3 bases and V 4 bases, and 7 bases lay outside the gene matches. The CDR3 spans 16 residues. CDR1 and CDR2 (germline): LGHNA, YSLEER. The DNA of the CDR3 is TGCGCCAGCAGCCGCCGACAGGGGGTCGGTGGAAACACCATATATTTT. It is translated as CASSRRQGVGGNTIYF.

This clonotype has just a few counts. The chain uses TRBV4-1 and TRBJ1-2, with 9 nucleotides matching TRBD1. The CDR3 extends over 16 amino acids. Germline V lookup: CDR1 MGHRA, CDR2 YSYEKL. V was pared by 1 base and J by 4 bases, with 7 bases of the junction left unmatched. The CDR3 region is CASSQGQGDLSYGYTF. For the CDR3, the DNA is TGCGCCAGCAGCCAAGGACAGGGGGATTTGAGCTATGGCTACACCTTC.

The rearrangement joins TRBV2 to TRBJ2-3, with D maybe TRBD1 (5 bases). The CDR3 is made up of 15 amino acids. Germline V gives CDR1 SNHLY, CDR2 FYNNEI. V shed 2 bases and J shed 4 bases, with 13 bases lying between them. The CDR3 DNA reads as TGTGCCAGCAGTGAAAGGATTAGGGGATCAGATACGCAGTATTTT. Translated: CASSERIRGSDTQYF. The full variable domain, completed using reference TRBV2 and TRBJ2-3, is EPEVTQTPSHQVTQMGQEVILRCVPISNHLYFYWYRQILGQKVEFLVSFYNNEISEKSEIFDDQFSVERPDGSNFTLKIRSTKLEDSAMYFCASSERIRGSDTQYFGPGTRLTVL.

The chain joins TRBV5-6 to TRBJ1-5, with a possible D match to TRBD1 (5 bases). V lost 0 bases, J lost 10 bases, and 11 bases lay in between. The CDR3 sequence is 13 residues long. CDR1 is SGHDT and CDR2 is YYEEEE in the germline V gene. CDR3 residues: CASSLGRDSPQHF. The CDR3 bases are TGTGCCAGCAGCTTGGGCAGGGATTCTCCCCAGCATTTT. Using reference TRBV5-6 and TRBJ1-5 for the parts outside the CDR3, the full variable domain is DAGVTQSPTHLIKTRGQQVTLRCSPKSGHDTVSWYQQALGQGPQFIFQYYEEEERQRGNFPDRFSGHQFPNYSSELNVNALLLGDSALYLCASSLGRDSPQHFGDGTRLSIL.

This clonotype has at least ten counts. The V and J genes are TRBV20-1 and TRBJ2-5; D is undetermined. Trimming shortened V by 3 bases and J by 0 bases, and 8 bases separated the two germline ends. The length of the CDR3 is 13 residues. CDR1 and CDR2 (germline): DFQATT, SNEGSKA (reference sequence). The CDR3: CSASDMYQETQYF. The CDR3 DNA follows: TGCAGTGCTAGCGACATGTACCAAGAGACCCAGTACTTC.

The chain carries TRBV21-1 and TRBJ2-3; TRBD2 is the table's D call and was not checked against the DNA. TRBV21-1 is recorded as a pseudogene. There are 14 residues in the CDR3. The CDR3 protein is CASSKGEGADTQYF. The CDR3 DNA sequence: TGTGCCAGCAGCAAGGGGGAGGGCGCAGATACGCAGTATTTT.

V and J are TRBV28 and TRBJ1-1; D not certain. With 8 bases removed from V and 4 bases from J, the gap between germline ends came to 8 bases. This CDR3 region has 11 residues. Per the germline V gene, CDR1 is MDHEN and CDR2 is SYDVKM. The chain's CDR3 is CASPKGTEAFF. The CDR3 nucleotides read TGTGCCAGCCCGAAGGGCACTGAAGCTTTCTTT. The entire variable domain, with the rest obtained from reference TRBV28 and TRBJ1-1, is as follows: DVKVTQSSRYLVKRTGEKVFLECVQDMDHENMFWYRQDPGLGLRLIYFSYDVKMKEKGDIPEGYSVSREKKERFSLILESASTNQTSMYLCASPKGTEAFFGQGTRLTVV.